The 32 T cell receptor beta chains below come from one sample, sequenced in a study of T cell responses to AZD1222 COVID-19 vaccine. Method: immunoSEQ multiplex PCR; TCRdb's copy keeps in-frame clones and lacks some. This sample has around 97,000 clones, with roughly 89% found just once. The material was peripheral blood, obtained on day 0 of AZD1222 vaccination. The source of these receptors is an adult in good health.

This rearrangement joins TRBV5-8 to TRBJ2-7; 7 positions match TRBD2. V shed 5 bases, J shed 7 bases, and the junction held 12 bases outside the gene matches. The CDR3 is made up of 14 amino acids. Germline assignment: CDR1 SGHTS and CDR2 YDEGEE. CDR3 nucleotides: TGTGCCAGCAGTAAGGCGGGAGCGGGACGGGAGCAGTACTTC. This sequence encodes CASSKAGAGREQYF.

V usage is TRBV30 and J usage is TRBJ2-7, with TRBD2 matching over 15 bases. This CDR3 contains 14 residues. V lost 6 bases and J lost 3; bases outside the gene matches: 3. CDR1 and CDR2 from the germline V gene are GTSNPN and SVGIG (reference sequence). Here the CDR3 reads CACRTSGRGYEQYF. In DNA form, the CDR3 reads TGTGCCTGCCGGACTAGCGGGAGGGGCTACGAGCAGTACTTC.

The V gene is TRBV29-1, the J gene TRBJ1-2; D possibly corresponds to TRBD1 (5 bases). V was shortened by 5 bases and J by 4 bases, with 17 bases between the two germline ends. CDR3 length: 14 amino acids. Germline lookup yields CDR1 SQVTM and CDR2 ANQGSEA. In nucleotides, the CDR3 is TGCAGCGTTAGTGGGACCAGCTCAGGCTATGGCTACACCTTC. Translation gives CSVSGTSSGYGYTF.

The chain combines TRBV4-1 with TRBJ2-2, with 8 bases fitting TRBD2. CDR1 and CDR2 (germline): MGHRA, YSYEKL. The CDR3 has 18 amino acids. Trimming took 1 base from V and 4 from J; bases not matched to a gene: 11. CDR3 amino acids: CASSQGFGAGGGTGELFF. The CDR3, as DNA: TGCGCCAGCAGCCAAGGCTTTGGGGCGGGAGGCGGCACCGGGGAGCTGTTTTTT.

The V and J genes are TRBV14 and TRBJ2-1, with TRBD2 matching 9 bases. Germline loops: CDR1 SGHDN, CDR2 FVKESK. After removal of 2 bases from V and 1 base from J, the junction contained 0 bases not matched to a gene. The CDR3 totals 15 residues. This CDR3 reads CASSQLAGSYNEQFF. CDR3 bases: TGTGCCAGCAGCCAACTAGCGGGATCCTACAATGAGCAGTTCTTC.

This chain uses TRBV6-5 with TRBJ1-5; weak D call: TRBD1 (6 bases). This CDR3 region has 15 residues. Germline CDR1 reads MNHEY; CDR2 reads SVGAGI. Deletions cut 6 bases from V and 7 bases from J, with 19 bases between. CDR3 coding DNA: TGTGCCAGCAGCTGGGACCCCAGGGGTTTACAGCCCCAGCATTTT. Translated, it gives CASSWDPRGLQPQHF.

This chain connects TRBV7-2 to TRBJ2-2, with TRBD1 as a possible D gene (5 bases). This CDR3 contains 14 residues. Germline CDR1 is SGHTA and CDR2 is FQGNSA. Trimming removed 6 bases from V and 5 bases from J, with 13 bases in between. CDR3 nucleotides: TGTGCCAGCAGAAGCCAAACAGGAACCGGGGAGCTGTTTTTT. As protein: CASRSQTGTGELFF.

CDR3 sequence (DNA): TGTGCCACCAGTGATCGGACAGGTCCCACAGATACGCAGTATTTT. Encoded protein: CATSDRTGPTDTQYF. The chain uses TRBV24-1 and TRBJ2-3; 7 bases are shared with TRBD1. The CDR3 is 15 amino acids. With V trimmed by 3 bases and J by 2 bases, 4 bases remained unmatched. Germline V CDR1 and CDR2: KGHDR, SFDVKD.

This chain joins TRBV7-9 and TRBJ1-5; D is unresolved. The CDR3 covers 14 residues. CDR1 SEHNR and CDR2 FQNEAQ come from the germline V gene (reference sequence). V was cut by 4 bases and J by 3 bases, with 10 bases left in between. CDR3 protein: CASSSGGINQPQHF. CDR3 DNA sequence: TGTGCCAGCAGCTCCGGAGGGATCAATCAGCCCCAGCATTTT.

The chain employs TRBV27 and TRBJ2-3; D remains unclear. In germline, CDR1 is MNHEY, CDR2 SMNVEV (reference sequence). The ends were cut back, 4 bases at V and 1 base at J, with 6 bases in the middle. The CDR3 totals 13 residues. CDR3 in amino acids: CASSWGGTDTQYF. Written as DNA, the CDR3 is TGTGCCAGCAGTTGGGGTGGCACAGATACGCAGTATTTT.

The chain couples TRBV18 to TRBJ2-7, with 11 bases that match TRBD1. V shed 1 base, J shed 5 bases, and the junction held 13 bases outside the gene matches. CDR1 and CDR2 from the germline V gene are KGHSH and LQKENI. The CDR3 contains 18 residues. CDR3 loop: CASSPLGTGGLSTHEQYF. The CDR3 DNA follows: TGTGCCAGCTCACCACTCGGGACAGGGGGATTGAGCACCCACGAGCAGTACTTC.

The gene calls are TRBV11-1 and TRBJ2-7; the D is unclear. V gave up 6 bases and J gave up 0 bases, with 12 bases separating them. The germline gives CDR1 SGHAT, CDR2 FQDESV (reference sequence). The CDR3 covers 14 residues. CDR3 protein: CASRVTRSSYEQYF. CDR3 coding DNA: TGTGCCAGCAGAGTAACGAGGAGCTCCTACGAGCAGTACTTC.

V usage is TRBV11-2 and J usage is TRBJ2-2; D possibly corresponds to TRBD1 (5 bases). Germline CDR1 reads SGHAT; CDR2 reads FQNNGV. V lost 1 base to trimming and J lost 3 bases, with 12 bases between them. This CDR3 is 16 amino acids long. For the CDR3, the DNA is TGTGCCAGCAGCTTAGTGGGGCAGCTATACACCGGGGAGCTGTTTTTT. Protein sequence: CASSLVGQLYTGELFF. The whole variable domain, filled in from reference TRBV11-2 and TRBJ2-2, reads EAGVAQSPRYKIIEKRQSVAFWCNPISGHATLYWYQQILGQGPKLLIQFQNNGVVDDSQLPKDRFSAERLKGVDSTLKIQPAKLEDSAVYLCASSLVGQLYTGELFFGEGSRLTVL.

The chain carries TRBV21-1 and TRBJ2-7; the table's D call, TRBD2, has no DNA check behind it. TRBV21-1 is termed a pseudogene. This CDR3 region has 16 residues. The DNA of the CDR3 is TGTGCCAGCAGCAGGAGCCCCGCGGGGGGTGTCGACGAGCAGTACTTC. This encodes CASSRSPAGGVDEQYF.

The rearrangement links TRBV19 to TRBJ1-5, with D perhaps TRBD1 (5 bases). The CDR3 sequence is 15 residues long. Trimming took 3 bases from V and 7 from J, leaving 16 bases between them. Germline V lookup: CDR1 LNHDA, CDR2 SQIVND (reference sequence). The CDR3: CASSMVGGRGQPQHF. CDR3 DNA sequence: TGTGCCAGTAGTATGGTTGGGGGAAGAGGGCAGCCCCAGCATTTT. Based on the CDR3 plus reference TRBV19 and TRBJ1-5, the full variable domain is DGGITQSPKYLFRKEGQNVTLSCEQNLNHDAMYWYRQDPGQGLRLIYYSQIVNDFQKGDIAEGYSVSREKKESFPLTVTSAQKNPTAFYLCASSMVGGRGQPQHFGDGTRLSIL.

V usage is TRBV16 and J usage is TRBJ2-3, with 9 bases aligning to TRBD1. Looked up from germline, CDR1 is KGHSY and CDR2 is FQNENV. The ends lost 1 base at V and 5 bases at J; junction bases unmatched: 10. The CDR3 covers 17 residues. The CDR3 spells CASSQFRDRVSQDTQYF. The CDR3 nucleotides are TGTGCCAGCAGCCAATTCCGGGACAGGGTTTCACAAGATACGCAGTATTTT.

J is TRBJ1-4 and V is TRBV19, with D possibly TRBD1 on 5 matching bases. Germline-derived CDR1 and CDR2 are LNHDA and SQIVND (reference sequence). The CDR3 has 12 residues. Trimming cost V 11 bases and J 4 bases, with 11 bases left between them. In DNA, the CDR3 is TGTGCCGACGTAGGGGTTAATGAAAAACTGTTTTTT. It translates to CADVGVNEKLFF. The variable domain in full, with the rest retrieved from reference TRBV19 and TRBJ1-4, is DGGITQSPKYLFRKEGQNVTLSCEQNLNHDAMYWYRQDPGQGLRLIYYSQIVNDFQKGDIAEGYSVSREKKESFPLTVTSAQKNPTAFYLCADVGVNEKLFFGSGTQLSVL.

The chain joins TRBV7-6 to TRBJ2-7, with 7 bases that match TRBD1. With 1 base clipped from V and 3 bases from J, the junction kept 0 bases outside the gene matches. Germline V lookup: CDR1 SGHVS, CDR2 FNYEAQ. The length of the CDR3 is 13 residues. The chain's CDR3 is CASSLGTGYEQYF. The CDR3 bases are TGTGCCAGCAGCTTAGGGACAGGCTACGAGCAGTACTTC.

CDR3 region: CASSLNQGAAYEQYF. The CDR3 DNA reads as TGTGCCAGCAGCTTAAACCAGGGAGCTGCCTACGAGCAGTACTTC. The rearrangement joins TRBV7-3 to TRBJ2-7; D could derive from TRBD1 or TRBD2 (5 bases each). The germline V gene encodes CDR1 SGHTA and CDR2 FQGTGA. The CDR3 has 15 residues. V gave up 1 base and J gave up 2 bases, with 12 bases separating them.

The V and J genes are TRBV28 and TRBJ2-7, with a tentative D call TRBD1 (5 bases). Trimming removed 5 bases from V and 4 bases from J, with 9 bases in between. CDR1 and CDR2 (germline): MDHEN, SYDVKM. This CDR3 contains 12 residues. CDR3 sequence: CASSRQIYEQYF. The CDR3 DNA reads as TGTGCCAGCAGTCGACAGATATACGAGCAGTACTTC.

The chain is built from TRBV6-6 and TRBJ2-7; D is possibly TRBD1 (6 bases). The CDR3 has 12 residues. CDR1 is MNHNY and CDR2 is SVGAGI in the germline V gene (reference sequence). The germline V and J ends were trimmed by 2 bases and 7 bases, with 9 bases remaining between them. Here the CDR3 DNA reads TGTGCCAGCAGTTACCGACAGGCGGAGCAGTACTTC. It is translated as CASSYRQAEQYF.

This clone was picked up one time. The chain is built from TRBV2 and TRBJ2-1, with 16 nucleotides matching TRBD2. CDR3 length: 16 amino acids. J was trimmed by 7 bases and V by 8 bases; bases with no gene match: 8. CDR1 and CDR2 (germline): SNHLY, FYNNEI. The CDR3 is CASLGLAGGLWNEQFF. The DNA for the CDR3 is TGTGCCAGCTTGGGACTAGCGGGAGGGCTGTGGAATGAGCAGTTCTTC.

The chain is built from TRBV9 and TRBJ2-7; a weak D match, TRBD2 (6 bases). The germline V and J ends were trimmed by 4 bases and 0 bases, with 14 bases remaining between them. The CDR3 has 15 residues. The germline gives CDR1 SGDLS, CDR2 YYNGEE. In nucleotides, the CDR3 is TGTGCCAGCAGCTTTAGCCTAGCGAGCTCCTACGAGCAGTACTTC. This codes for CASSFSLASSYEQYF.

This clone has just one count. The J gene is TRBJ1-3, the V gene TRBV7-8, with D possibly TRBD1 on 5 matching bases. Germline CDR1 is SGHVS and CDR2 is FQNEAQ. The V and J ends lost 5 bases and 0 bases respectively, with 5 bases between them. CDR3 size: 13 residues. CDR3 residues: CASSQGSGNTIYF. CDR3 DNA sequence: TGTGCCAGCAGCCAGGGCTCTGGAAACACCATATATTTT.

This clone was detected only once. V gene TRBV28 combines with J gene TRBJ2-7, with no clear D. The CDR3 has 15 amino acids. Germline CDR1 MDHEN, CDR2 SYDVKM. V dropped 8 bases and J dropped 3 bases, with 20 bases sitting between them. CDR3 protein: CASVRDRITGYEQYF. The CDR3 coding sequence is TGTGCCAGCGTCCGTGATAGAATTACGGGCTACGAGCAGTACTTC.

The chain couples TRBV19 to TRBJ1-2, with D unclear. V lost 3 bases, J lost 2 bases, and 13 bases lay in between. The CDR3 is made up of 15 amino acids. Germline V CDR1 and CDR2: LNHDA, SQIVND (reference sequence). CDR3 amino acids: CASSMGSMGNYGYTF. CDR3 coding DNA: TGTGCCAGTAGTATGGGAAGTATGGGAAACTATGGCTACACCTTC.

The genes are TRBV5-4 and TRBJ2-7, with 8 nucleotides matching TRBD1. The germline CDR1 and CDR2 sequences are SGHNT and YYREEE (reference sequence). The length of the CDR3 is 15 residues. V lost 4 bases, J lost 6 bases, and 12 bases stayed unmatched. CDR3 nucleotides: TGTGCCAGCAGCCCCCAAAGGGACAGGTCTACCGAGCAGTACTTC. Its protein product is CASSPQRDRSTEQYF.

This clone appeared once. This chain connects TRBV6-5 to TRBJ1-1; weak D call: TRBD1 (5 bases). This CDR3 region has 14 residues. Trimming left V 5 bases short and J 4 bases short, with 14 bases between. Germline assignment: CDR1 MNHEY and CDR2 SVGAGI. Here the CDR3 reads CASSRTRSGTEAFF. The CDR3 bases are TGTGCCAGCAGTCGGACAAGGTCGGGCACTGAAGCTTTCTTT.

The gene calls are TRBV6-5 and TRBJ2-7; the match to TRBD2 covers 10 bases. Losses at the gene ends were 4 bases for V and 3 bases for J; bases not matched to a gene: 3. CDR1 is MNHEY and CDR2 is SVGAGI in the germline V gene. The CDR3 runs to 14 residues. The CDR3 region has the DNA TGTGCCAGCAGTTTCGAGCGGGAGGGCTACGAGCAGTACTTC. The encoded protein is CASSFEREGYEQYF.

This chain joins TRBV10-2 and TRBJ2-1; no reliable D call. Germline CDR1 reads WSHSY; CDR2 reads SAAADI. V was clipped by 1 base and J by 4 bases, with 8 bases between them. CDR3 size: 14 residues. DNA for the CDR3: TGCGCCAGCAGTGAGTGGGAAACTTACAATGAGCAGTTCTTC. The encoded protein is CASSEWETYNEQFF.

This clone was seen only once. The rearrangement joins TRBV4-1 to TRBJ2-2, with 11 nucleotides matching TRBD2. Germline CDR1 is MGHRA and CDR2 is YSYEKL. J gave up 6 bases and V 1 base, and 10 bases lay outside the gene matches. This CDR3 has 18 amino acids. CDR3 sequence reads: CASSQGRLAGGLAGELFF. The CDR3 DNA reads TGCGCCAGCAGCCAAGGGAGGCTAGCGGGAGGACTTGCCGGGGAGCTGTTTTTT.

J is TRBJ1-5 and V is TRBV6-5; weak D call: TRBD1 (6 bases). The CDR3 sequence is 12 residues long. Germline V gives CDR1 MNHEY, CDR2 SVGAGI. V lost 4 bases to trimming and J lost 8 bases, with 9 bases between them. This CDR3 reads CASSSQGKPQHF. The CDR3 DNA sequence: TGTGCCAGCAGTTCACAGGGAAAGCCCCAGCATTTT.